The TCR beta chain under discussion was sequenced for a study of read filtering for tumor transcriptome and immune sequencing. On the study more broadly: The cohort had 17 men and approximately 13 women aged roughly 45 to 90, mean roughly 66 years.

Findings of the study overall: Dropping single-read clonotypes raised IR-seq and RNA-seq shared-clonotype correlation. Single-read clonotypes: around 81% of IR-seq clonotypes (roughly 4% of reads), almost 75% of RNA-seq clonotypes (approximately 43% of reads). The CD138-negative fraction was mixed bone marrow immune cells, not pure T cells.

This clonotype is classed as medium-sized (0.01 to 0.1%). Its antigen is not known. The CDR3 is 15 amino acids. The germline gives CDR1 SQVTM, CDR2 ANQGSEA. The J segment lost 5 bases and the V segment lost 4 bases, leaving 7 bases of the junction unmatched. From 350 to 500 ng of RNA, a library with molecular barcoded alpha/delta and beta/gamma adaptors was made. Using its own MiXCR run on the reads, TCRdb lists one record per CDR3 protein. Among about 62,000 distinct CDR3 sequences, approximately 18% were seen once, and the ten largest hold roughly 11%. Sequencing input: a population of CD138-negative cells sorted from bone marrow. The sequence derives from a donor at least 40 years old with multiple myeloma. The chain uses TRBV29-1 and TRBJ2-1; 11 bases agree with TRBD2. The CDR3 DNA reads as TGCAGCGTTGGGCCTAGCGGGAGGTATGACAATGAGCAGTTCTTC. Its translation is CSVGPSGRYDNEQFF.